The clone carrying this T cell receptor beta chain was observed many times. No antigen is known for it. The data belong to a study of CD8 T cells in ankylosing spondylitis. Study outcomes and limitations: From matched ankylosing spondylitis synovial fluid, disease-linked clones were reportedly recovered at significantly enriched levels. Within ankylosing spondylitis blood, a TCR beta motif made up of roughly eight highly homologous variants appeared to be characteristic.

With molecular barcodes, quantitative 5'-RACE was used to make the TCR beta libraries. TCRdb analysed the 5' RACE reads with MiXCR anew, one entry per CDR3 protein. The sample gives a few hundred thousand distinct CDR3 sequences, about 10% of which show up once; over 20% is in the top ten. Germline loops: CDR1 SGHRS, CDR2 YFSETQ. With 2 bases removed from V and 4 bases from J, the gap between germline ends came to 16 bases. This CDR3 has 17 amino acids. The chain carries TRBV5-1 and TRBJ1-6, with D hard to call. The receptor's source is a male donor with ankylosing spondylitis or in good health (not recorded which). Source material: blood, either unsorted or a sorted T cell fraction (not recorded which). CDR3 residues: CASSFDDAVNYNSPLHF. In nucleotides, the CDR3 is TGCGCCAGCAGCTTTGACGACGCTGTCAATTATAATTCACCCCTCCACTTT.